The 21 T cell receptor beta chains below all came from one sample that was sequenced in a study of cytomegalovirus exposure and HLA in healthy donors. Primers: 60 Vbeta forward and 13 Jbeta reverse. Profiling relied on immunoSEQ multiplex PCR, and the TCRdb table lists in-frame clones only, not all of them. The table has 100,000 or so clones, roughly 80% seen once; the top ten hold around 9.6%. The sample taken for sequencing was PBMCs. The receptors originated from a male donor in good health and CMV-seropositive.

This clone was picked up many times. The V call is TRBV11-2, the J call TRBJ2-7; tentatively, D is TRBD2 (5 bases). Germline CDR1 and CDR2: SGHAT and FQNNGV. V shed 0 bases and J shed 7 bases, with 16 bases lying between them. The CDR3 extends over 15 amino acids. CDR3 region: CASSLETGPSGEQYF. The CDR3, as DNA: TGTGCCAGCAGCTTAGAAACCGGGCCCTCGGGAGAGCAGTACTTC.

CDR3 sequence reads: CASSSPGLEGWQYF. CDR3 DNA sequence: TGTGCCAGCAGTTCCCCCGGGTTGGAGGGGTGGCAGTACTTC. The chain joins TRBV6-5 to TRBJ2-7, with a possible D match to TRBD2 (6 bases). Germline V gene lookup returns CDR1 MNHEY and CDR2 SVGAGI. V was shortened by 4 bases and J by 9 bases, with 19 bases between the two germline ends. The CDR3 sequence is 14 residues long.

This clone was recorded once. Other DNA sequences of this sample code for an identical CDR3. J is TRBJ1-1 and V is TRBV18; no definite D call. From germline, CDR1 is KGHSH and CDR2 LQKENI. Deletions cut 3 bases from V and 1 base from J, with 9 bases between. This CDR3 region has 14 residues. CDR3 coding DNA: TGTGCCAGCTCACCGGGCCAGGCGAACACTGAAGCTTTCTTT. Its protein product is CASSPGQANTEAFF. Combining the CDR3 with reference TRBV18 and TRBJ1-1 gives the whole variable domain NAGVMQNPRHLVRRRGQEARLRCSPMKGHSHVYWYRQLPEEGLKFMVYLQKENIIDESGMPKERFSAEFPKEGPSILRIQQVVRGDSAAYFCASSPGQANTEAFFGQGTRLTVV.

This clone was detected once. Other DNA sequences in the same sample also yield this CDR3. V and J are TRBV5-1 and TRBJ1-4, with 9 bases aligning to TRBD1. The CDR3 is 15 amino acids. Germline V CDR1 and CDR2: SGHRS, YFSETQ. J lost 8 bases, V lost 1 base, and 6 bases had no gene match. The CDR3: CASSLQGTGNEKLFF. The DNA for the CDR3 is TGCGCCAGCAGCTTGCAGGGGACAGGGAACGAAAAACTGTTTTTT.

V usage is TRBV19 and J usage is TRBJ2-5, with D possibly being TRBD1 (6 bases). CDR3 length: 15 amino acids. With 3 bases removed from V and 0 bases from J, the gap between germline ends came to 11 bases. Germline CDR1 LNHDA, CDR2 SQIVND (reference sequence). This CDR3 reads CASSMGHSYQETQYF. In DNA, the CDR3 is TGTGCCAGTAGTATGGGACACTCGTACCAAGAGACCCAGTACTTC.

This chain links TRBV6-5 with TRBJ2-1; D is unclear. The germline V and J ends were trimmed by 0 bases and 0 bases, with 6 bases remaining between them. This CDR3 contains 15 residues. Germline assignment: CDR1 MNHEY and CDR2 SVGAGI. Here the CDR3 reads CASSYSGRSYNEQFF. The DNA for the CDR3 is TGTGCCAGCAGTTACTCGGGCCGCTCCTACAATGAGCAGTTCTTC.

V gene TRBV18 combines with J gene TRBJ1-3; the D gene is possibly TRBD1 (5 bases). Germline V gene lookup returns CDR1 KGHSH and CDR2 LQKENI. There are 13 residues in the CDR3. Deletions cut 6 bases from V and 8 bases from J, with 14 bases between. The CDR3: CASSAGAQDTIYF. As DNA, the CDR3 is TGTGCCAGCTCTGCTGGGGCGCAGGACACCATATATTTT.

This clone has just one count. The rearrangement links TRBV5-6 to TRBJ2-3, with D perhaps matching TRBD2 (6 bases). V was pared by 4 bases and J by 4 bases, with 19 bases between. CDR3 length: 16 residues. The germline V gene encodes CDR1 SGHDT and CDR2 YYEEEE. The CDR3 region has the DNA TGTGCCAGCAGCCTAGCCGGGGGAGAGAGATCAGATACGCAGTATTTT. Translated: CASSLAGGERSDTQYF.

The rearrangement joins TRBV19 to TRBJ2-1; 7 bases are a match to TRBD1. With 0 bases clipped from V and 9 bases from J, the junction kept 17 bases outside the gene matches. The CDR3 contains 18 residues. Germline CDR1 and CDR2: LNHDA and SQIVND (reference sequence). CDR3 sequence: CASSIDRPGTVPRSEQFF. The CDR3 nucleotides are TGTGCCAGTAGTATAGATCGGCCGGGGACAGTCCCACGAAGTGAGCAGTTCTTC.

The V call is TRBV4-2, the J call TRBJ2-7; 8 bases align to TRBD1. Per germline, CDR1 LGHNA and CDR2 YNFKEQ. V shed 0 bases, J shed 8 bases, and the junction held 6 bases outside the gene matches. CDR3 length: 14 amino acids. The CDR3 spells CASSQEWTGSKQYF. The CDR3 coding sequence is TGTGCCAGCAGCCAAGAGTGGACAGGGTCCAAGCAGTACTTC.

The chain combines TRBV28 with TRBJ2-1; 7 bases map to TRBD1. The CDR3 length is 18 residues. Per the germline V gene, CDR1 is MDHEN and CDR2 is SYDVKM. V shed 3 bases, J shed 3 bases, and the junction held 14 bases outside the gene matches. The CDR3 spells CASSFRQGKASGYNEQFF. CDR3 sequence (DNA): TGTGCCAGCAGTTTTCGACAGGGAAAGGCCTCCGGCTACAATGAGCAGTTCTTC.

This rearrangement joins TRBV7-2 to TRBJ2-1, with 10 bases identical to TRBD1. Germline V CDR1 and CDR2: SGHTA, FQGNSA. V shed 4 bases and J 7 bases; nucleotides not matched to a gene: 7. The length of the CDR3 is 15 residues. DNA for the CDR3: TGTGCCAGCAGCTCCCTAAGGACAGGGGGGAATGAGCAGTTCTTC. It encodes CASSSLRTGGNEQFF.

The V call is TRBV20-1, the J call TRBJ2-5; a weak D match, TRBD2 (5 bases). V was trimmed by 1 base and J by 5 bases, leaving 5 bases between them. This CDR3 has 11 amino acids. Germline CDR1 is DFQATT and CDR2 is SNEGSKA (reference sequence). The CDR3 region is CSARGEETQYF. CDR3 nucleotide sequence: TGCAGTGCTAGAGGGGAGGAGACCCAGTACTTC.

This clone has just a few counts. Written as DNA, the CDR3 is TGTGCCAGCAGCCAGGGACTAGCGGCTAGCACAGATACGCAGTATTTT. It yields the protein CASSQGLAASTDTQYF. The chain carries TRBV4-2 and TRBJ2-3; 11 bases line up with TRBD2. Germline-derived CDR1 and CDR2 are LGHNA and YNFKEQ. V gave up 3 bases and J gave up 0 bases; unmatched junction bases: 2. The CDR3 is 16 residues long.

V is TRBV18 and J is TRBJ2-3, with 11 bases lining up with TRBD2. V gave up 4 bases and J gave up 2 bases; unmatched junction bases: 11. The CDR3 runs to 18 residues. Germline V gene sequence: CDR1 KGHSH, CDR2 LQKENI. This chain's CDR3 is CASSLELTSGTFTDTQYF. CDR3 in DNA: TGTGCCAGCTCACTGGAGTTGACTAGCGGGACCTTCACAGATACGCAGTATTTT.

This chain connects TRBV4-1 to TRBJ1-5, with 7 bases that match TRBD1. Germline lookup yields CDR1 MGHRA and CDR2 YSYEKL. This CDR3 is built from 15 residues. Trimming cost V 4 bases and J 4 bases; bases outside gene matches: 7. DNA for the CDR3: TGCGCCAGCAGCCGCACCGGGACAGAAAATCAGCCCCAGCATTTT. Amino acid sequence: CASSRTGTENQPQHF.

CDR3 sequence: CASSLDPQGEQYF. As DNA, the CDR3 is TGTGCCAGCAGCTTAGATCCCCAGGGCGAGCAGTACTTC. The chain recombines TRBV7-3 with TRBJ2-5; D possibly corresponds to TRBD1 (5 bases). Gene TRBJ2-7 matches the end of the DNA better, so the J call may be wrong. The length of the CDR3 is 13 residues. The germline gives CDR1 SGHTA, CDR2 FQGTGA.

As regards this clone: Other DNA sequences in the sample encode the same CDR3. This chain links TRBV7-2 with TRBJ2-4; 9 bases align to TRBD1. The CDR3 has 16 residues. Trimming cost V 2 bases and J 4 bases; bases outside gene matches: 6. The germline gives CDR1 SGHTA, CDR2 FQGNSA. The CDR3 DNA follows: TGTGCCAGCAGCTTAAGCTCGGGACAGGGAAAAAACATTCAGTACTTC. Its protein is CASSLSSGQGKNIQYF.

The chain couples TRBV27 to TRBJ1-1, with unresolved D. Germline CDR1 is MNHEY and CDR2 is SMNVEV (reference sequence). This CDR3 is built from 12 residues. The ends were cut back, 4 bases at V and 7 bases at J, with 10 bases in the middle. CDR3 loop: CASSYFGGEAFF. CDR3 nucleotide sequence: TGTGCCAGCAGTTACTTCGGTGGTGAAGCTTTCTTT.

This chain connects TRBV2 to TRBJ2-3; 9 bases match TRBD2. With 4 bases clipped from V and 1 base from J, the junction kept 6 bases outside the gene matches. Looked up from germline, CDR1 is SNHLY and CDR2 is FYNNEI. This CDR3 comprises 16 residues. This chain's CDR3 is CASSGGGGVRTDTQYF. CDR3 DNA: TGTGCCAGCAGTGGAGGCGGGGGGGTTCGCACAGATACGCAGTATTTT. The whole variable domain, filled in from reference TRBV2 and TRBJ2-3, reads EPEVTQTPSHQVTQMGQEVILRCVPISNHLYFYWYRQILGQKVEFLVSFYNNEISEKSEIFDDQFSVERPDGSNFTLKIRSTKLEDSAMYFCASSGGGGVRTDTQYFGPGTRLTVL.

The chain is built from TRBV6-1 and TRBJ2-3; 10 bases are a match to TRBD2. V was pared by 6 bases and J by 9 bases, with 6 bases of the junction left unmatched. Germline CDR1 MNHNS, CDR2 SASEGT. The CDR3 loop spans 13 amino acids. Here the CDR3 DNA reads TGTGCCAGCAGGTTCCTAGCGGGGGAGACGCAGTATTTT. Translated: CASRFLAGETQYF.